This entry describes one T cell receptor beta chain. Germline V CDR1 and CDR2: SGHRS, YFSETQ. Trimming removed 4 bases at V and 5 bases at J, with 10 bases between. The CDR3 consists of 12 residues. Generated by immunoSEQ multiplex PCR, the TCRdb table keeps only in-frame clones and is missing some. Of about 73,000 clones in the sample, just over 85% were seen once. The data were obtained in a study of OX40 agonist ivuxolimab in advanced cancers. Study overall: Ivuxolimab, an agonist antibody against OX40 (CD134), was given to patients. Under the entry rules, prior anti-PD-1, anti-PD-L1 or anti-CTLA-4 therapy was allowed, and 40% had some.

The rearrangement joins TRBV5-1 to TRBJ2-7; the D is unclear. This receptor was identified in an adult with an advanced solid tumor such as melanoma, head and neck, liver or kidney cancer. The sample in question was CD4+ or CD8+ T cells sorted from blood, obtained in a trial of the OX40 agonist ivuxolimab. In nucleotides, the CDR3 is TGCGCCAGCAGCCCCTTCGGCAACGAGCAGTACTTC. This gives the protein CASSPFGNEQYF.